A single sample is the source of the 9 T cell receptor beta chains below, sequenced in a study of response to subunit inactivated influenza vaccine. MiXCR, run by TCRdb on the RT-PCR reads, gives a single entry per CDR3 protein. Of a few hundred thousand distinct CDR3 sequences listed, about 20% are singletons. Sequencing used PBMCs from blood, obtained less than 22 months after vaccination. These receptors all stem from a man aged 50 to 69 who received an inactivated influenza vaccine.

The rearrangement links TRBV7-2 to TRBJ2-5, with TRBD1 as a possible D gene (5 bases). Trimming cost V 1 base and J 6 bases, with 15 bases left between them. Germline V gene data show CDR1 as SGHTA and CDR2 as FQGNSA. The CDR3 sequence is 15 residues long. Here the CDR3 reads CASSLVETVGKTQYF. The CDR3 coding sequence is TGTGCCAGCAGCTTAGTGGAGACAGTGGGAAAGACCCAGTACTTC.

This clonotype was recorded many times. This sequence joins TRBV28 and TRBJ1-5; D is unresolved. The germline gives CDR1 MDHEN, CDR2 SYDVKM. Trimming removed 6 bases from V and 7 bases from J, with 19 bases in between. The CDR3 consists of 15 residues. The CDR3 nucleotides are TGTGCCAGCAGCCCCGCCTCGTCTGGAGAACAGCCCCAGCATTTT. This gives the protein CASSPASSGEQPQHF.

This clonotype appeared a few times. This chain uses TRBV6-2 or TRBV6-3 with TRBJ1-2; a weak D match, TRBD1 (5 bases). The CDR3 is 13 amino acids. V was cut by 6 bases and J by 7 bases, with 15 bases left in between. Germline V gene lookup returns CDR1 MNHEY and CDR2 SVGEGT. The CDR3 sequence: CASRSRDPGGYTF. CDR3 DNA: TGTGCCAGCAGATCCAGGGACCCGGGTGGCTACACCTTC.

This clonotype was recorded a few times. The chain is built from TRBV6-6 and TRBJ1-2, with D possibly matching TRBD1 (6 bases). The CDR3 length is 13 residues. Germline lookup yields CDR1 MNHNY and CDR2 SVGAGI (reference sequence). Trimming took off 6 bases at V and 8 bases at J, with 16 bases between the two ends. The CDR3 protein is CASSRSQGTGYTF. CDR3 bases: TGTGCCAGCAGCCGATCACAGGGTACGGGCTACACCTTC.

The table lists this clonotype with a few counts. The chain couples TRBV5-1 to TRBJ2-1; 9 positions match TRBD1. The V gene's germline CDR1 is SGHRS and CDR2 YFSETQ. The trim removed 4 bases at V and 4 bases at J, leaving 6 bases unmatched. The CDR3 is made up of 15 amino acids. The CDR3 region has the DNA TGCGCCAGCAGCCCGGCGGGACAGGGTTACAATGAGCAGTTCTTC. Residues: CASSPAGQGYNEQFF.

This clonotype was found a few times. V usage is TRBV4-2 and J usage is TRBJ2-3; possible D gene TRBD2, 6 bases. CDR3 length equals 16 residues. The germline gives CDR1 LGHNA, CDR2 YNFKEQ. V was pared by 0 bases and J by 5 bases, with 15 bases between. CDR3 DNA: TGTGCCAGCAGCCAAGATCGGCTAGCGAGTCGAGATACGCAGTATTTT. This sequence encodes CASSQDRLASRDTQYF.

This clonotype appeared a few times. This sequence joins TRBV14 and TRBJ1-5; a weak D match, TRBD1 (5 bases). The germline V and J ends were trimmed by 3 bases and 7 bases, with 10 bases remaining between them. CDR1 is SGHDN and CDR2 is FVKESK in the germline V gene. There are 13 residues in the CDR3. Here the CDR3 reads CASSQFGGQPQHF. CDR3 DNA: TGTGCCAGCAGCCAGTTTGGGGGGCAGCCCCAGCATTTT.

This clonotype was observed a few times. The chain recombines TRBV7-2 with TRBJ1-2, with 9 bases identical to TRBD1. This CDR3 contains 13 residues. With 5 bases clipped from V and 8 bases from J, the junction kept 6 bases outside the gene matches. Germline V gives CDR1 SGHTA, CDR2 FQGNSA. In DNA form, the CDR3 reads TGTGCCAGCAGCCCACGGACAGGGGTCGGCTACACCTTC. Protein: CASSPRTGVGYTF.

This clonotype was picked up a small number of times. The chain recombines TRBV20-1 with TRBJ2-5, with 9 nucleotides matching TRBD1. The length of the CDR3 is 15 residues. V lost 4 bases and J lost 3; bases outside the gene matches: 9. Germline-derived CDR1 and CDR2 are DFQATT and SNEGSKA (reference sequence). CDR3 DNA sequence: TGCAGTGCTACCGGACAGGGGCATATGGAAGAGACCCAGTACTTC. Translating gives CSATGQGHMEETQYF.